Below, 23 T cell receptor beta chains from the same sample are listed, as sequenced in a study of T cell changes during pregnancy in multiple sclerosis. Repertoires were generated with immunoSEQ multiplex PCR, while TCRdb's copy carries only in-frame clones and drops some. The sample has tens of thousands of clones, roughly nine tenths seen once. Here the sequenced sample was CD4+ T cells from peripheral blood mononuclear cells, taken after pregnancy. These receptors all stem from a female donor in good health, enrolled as a control in a pregnancy study.

V usage is TRBV7-2 and J usage is TRBJ2-1, with 8 positions matching TRBD1. This CDR3 contains 12 residues. Trimming at V came to 6 bases and at J to 15 bases, leaving 10 bases not matched to a gene. From germline, CDR1 is SGHTA and CDR2 FQGNSA. CDR3 amino acids: CASSGLRGPGFF. In nucleotides, the CDR3 is TGTGCCAGCAGTGGCCTCAGGGGGCCAGGGTTCTTC. The variable domain in full, with the rest retrieved from reference TRBV7-2 and TRBJ2-1, is GAGVSQSPSNKVTEKGKDVELRCDPISGHTALYWYRQSLGQGLEFLIYFQGNSAPDKSGLPSDRFSAERTGGSVSTLTIQRTQQEDSAVYLCASSGLRGPGFFGPGTRLTVL.

This clone was seen only once. V is TRBV15 and J is TRBJ2-6; D might be TRBD1 (5 bases). The V end was cut by 0 bases, the J end by 0 bases, with 15 bases between. The CDR3 contains 19 residues. Germline CDR1 is LNHNV and CDR2 is YYDKDF (reference sequence). CDR3: CATSRDRVTVPSGANVLTF. DNA of the CDR3: TGTGCCACCAGCAGAGATCGCGTGACAGTCCCCTCTGGGGCCAACGTCCTGACTTTC.

The chain combines TRBV5-5 with TRBJ1-2; 9 bases fit TRBD1. Germline-derived CDR1 and CDR2 are SGHKS and YYEKEE (reference sequence). CDR3 length equals 13 residues. Trimming cost V 4 bases and J 8 bases; bases outside gene matches: 6. DNA for the CDR3: TGTGCCAGCAGCCAGAGGACAGGGGACGGCTACACCTTC. It is translated as CASSQRTGDGYTF.

The chain couples TRBV6-1 to TRBJ2-4; 8 nucleotides match TRBD2. The CDR3 runs to 15 residues. CDR1 is MNHNS, CDR2 SASEGT, per germline. V trimming: 4 bases; J trimming: 5 bases; junction bases outside the gene matches: 7. The CDR3 is CASSGRGGGENIQYF. The DNA of the CDR3 is TGTGCCAGCAGTGGACGGGGGGGAGGGGAAAACATTCAGTACTTC.

This clone was seen more than once but under ten times. The chain carries TRBV18 and TRBJ1-3; D remains unclear. Germline V CDR1 and CDR2: KGHSH, LQKENI. The V end lost 2 bases, the J end lost 3 bases, and 8 bases lay between the germline ends. The CDR3 has 14 residues. The CDR3 nucleotides are TGTGCCAGCTCACCAACAGACGGTGGAAACACCATATATTTT. Its protein product is CASSPTDGGNTIYF.

The chain links TRBV4-1 to TRBJ2-7, with a weak D call TRBD2 (5 bases). V gave up 6 bases and J gave up 0 bases, with 15 bases separating them. The CDR3 has 15 residues. Looked up from germline, CDR1 is MGHRA and CDR2 is YSYEKL. In DNA form, the CDR3 reads TGCGCCAGCAGTCATTTAGCGAAGGACTCCTACGAGCAGTACTTC. It is translated as CASSHLAKDSYEQYF.

This rearrangement joins TRBV5-1 to TRBJ1-1; D is undetermined. Between the trimmed V and J ends, which lost 2 bases and 4 bases, there was a span of 9 bases. Germline V CDR1 and CDR2: SGHRS, YFSETQ. The CDR3 runs to 13 residues. The CDR3 region has the DNA TGCGCCAGCAGCTTTAATAGAGGCACTGAAGCTTTCTTT. As protein: CASSFNRGTEAFF.

The rearrangement joins TRBV11-2 to TRBJ2-1; 7 bases fit TRBD2. Looked up from germline, CDR1 is SGHAT and CDR2 is FQNNGV. V lost 1 base, J lost 7 bases, and 7 bases stayed unmatched. The CDR3 covers 15 residues. The CDR3 DNA is TGTGCCAGCAGCTTAGGCGGGACTAAGATGAATGAGCAGTTCTTC. This codes for CASSLGGTKMNEQFF. Full variable domain (missing parts from reference TRBV11-2 and TRBJ2-1): EAGVAQSPRYKIIEKRQSVAFWCNPISGHATLYWYQQILGQGPKLLIQFQNNGVVDDSQLPKDRFSAERLKGVDSTLKIQPAKLEDSAVYLCASSLGGTKMNEQFFGPGTRLTVL.

The chain uses TRBV11-2 and TRBJ1-2; D is undetermined. The germline V and J ends were trimmed by 0 bases and 7 bases, with 9 bases remaining between them. Germline loops: CDR1 SGHAT, CDR2 FQNNGV. This CDR3 comprises 13 residues. CDR3 residues: CASSLDPGRGYTF. CDR3 bases: TGTGCCAGCAGCTTAGATCCGGGTCGTGGCTACACCTTC.

This rearrangement joins TRBV28 to TRBJ2-7; 11 bases fit TRBD1. CDR1 is MDHEN, CDR2 SYDVKM, per germline. The CDR3 is 15 amino acids. V lost 8 bases to trimming and J lost 5 bases; unmatched junction nucleotides: 11. The CDR3 is CASSIIGQGADEQYF. The CDR3, as DNA: TGTGCCAGCTCAATCATAGGACAGGGGGCAGACGAGCAGTACTTC.

The chain carries TRBV7-2 and TRBJ2-6, with a weak D call TRBD1 (8 bases). V gave up 7 bases and J gave up 2 bases, with 18 bases separating them. The CDR3 extends over 17 amino acids. CDR1 is SGHTA, CDR2 FQGNSA, per germline. CDR3 sequence: CASIQGQGGTGANVLTF. CDR3 in DNA: TGTGCCAGCATCCAAGGACAGGGAGGGACTGGGGCCAACGTCCTGACTTTC. Combining the CDR3 with reference TRBV7-2 and TRBJ2-6 gives the whole variable domain GAGVSQSPSNKVTEKGKDVELRCDPISGHTALYWYRQSLGQGLEFLIYFQGNSAPDKSGLPSDRFSAERTGGSVSTLTIQRTQQEDSAVYLCASIQGQGGTGANVLTFGAGSRLTVL.

In nucleotides, the CDR3 is TGTGCCAGTAGTATGTCCGGACAGGGTCCCGAGCAGTACTTC. It yields the protein CASSMSGQGPEQYF. This chain links TRBV19 with TRBJ2-7, with TRBD1 matching over 8 bases. After removal of 3 bases from V and 6 bases from J, the junction contained 7 bases not matched to a gene. The CDR3 is 14 amino acids. The germline V gene has CDR1 LNHDA and CDR2 SQIVND (reference sequence).

The CDR3 sequence is CASSPGLRGGFGYTF. The CDR3 nucleotides read TGTGCCAGCTCACCAGGTCTGAGAGGTGGCTTTGGCTACACCTTC. The genes are TRBV18 and TRBJ1-2; D gene unclear. V lost 2 bases to trimming and J lost 7 bases, with 17 bases between them. This CDR3 has 15 residues. CDR1 and CDR2 from the germline V gene are KGHSH and LQKENI.

The chain carries TRBV4-3 and TRBJ1-2; weak D call: TRBD1 (5 bases). CDR3 size: 15 residues. Germline V lookup: CDR1 LGHNA, CDR2 YSLEER. V lost 0 bases and J lost 7, with 15 bases in between. CDR3 loop: CASSQDPPGGGGYTF. The DNA for the CDR3 is TGCGCCAGCAGCCAAGATCCCCCAGGCGGGGGTGGCTACACCTTC.

This rearrangement joins TRBV5-1 to TRBJ1-1, with TRBD1 matching over 7 bases. In germline, CDR1 is SGHRS, CDR2 YFSETQ. The V gene end was trimmed by 1 base and the J gene end by 3 bases; junction bases not matched to a gene: 9. This CDR3 comprises 16 residues. Here the CDR3 DNA reads TGCGCCAGCAGCTTGAGACAGGGAGGCTTTGACACTGAAGCTTTCTTT. Its translation is CASSLRQGGFDTEAFF.

The V gene is TRBV30, the J gene TRBJ2-1, with TRBD2 matching over 10 bases. This CDR3 is 14 amino acids long. J gave up 9 bases and V 1 base, and 6 bases lay outside the gene matches. Germline assignment: CDR1 GTSNPN and CDR2 SVGIG (reference sequence). The CDR3 region is CAWSGLAGATEQFF. The DNA of the CDR3 is TGTGCCTGGAGTGGGCTAGCGGGAGCTACTGAGCAGTTCTTC.

V gene TRBV9 combines with J gene TRBJ2-5; D is perhaps TRBD1 (5 bases). Trimming removed 2 bases from V and 4 bases from J, with 15 bases in between. CDR1 SGDLS and CDR2 YYNGEE come from the germline V gene. CDR3 size: 15 residues. The CDR3 protein is CASSVFPGIPETQYF. The CDR3 nucleotides are TGTGCCAGCAGCGTCTTCCCAGGGATCCCAGAGACCCAGTACTTC.

This clone was seen just once. The CDR3 sequence is CASSARDSPQETQYF. The DNA of the CDR3 is TGTGCCAGCAGCGCCCGGGACAGCCCGCAAGAGACCCAGTACTTC. V and J are TRBV9 and TRBJ2-5, with 7 bases matching TRBD1. Trimming at V came to 3 bases and at J to 2 bases, leaving 7 bases not matched to a gene. The CDR3 has 15 amino acids. The germline gives CDR1 SGDLS, CDR2 YYNGEE.

The CDR3 loop reads CASSPGLTNSPLHF. Written as DNA, the CDR3 is TGCGCCAGCAGCCCTGGACTGACCAATTCACCCCTCCACTTT. V gene TRBV5-1 combines with J gene TRBJ1-6; D gene ambiguous. Germline V gene sequence: CDR1 SGHRS, CDR2 YFSETQ. V was trimmed by 4 bases and J by 7 bases, leaving 12 bases between them. CDR3 length: 14 residues.

The chain carries TRBV27 and TRBJ2-7, with unresolved D. There are 12 residues in the CDR3. The germline gives CDR1 MNHEY, CDR2 SMNVEV (reference sequence). V lost 4 bases and J lost 9, with 13 bases in between. The CDR3 is CASSSPGGRQYF. The CDR3 coding sequence is TGTGCCAGCAGTTCACCGGGTGGCAGGCAGTACTTC.

The chain recombines TRBV2 with TRBJ1-6; 9 bases match TRBD1. The CDR3 covers 19 residues. The ends lost 7 bases at V and 8 bases at J; junction bases unmatched: 21. The germline gives CDR1 SNHLY, CDR2 FYNNEI. CDR3 protein: CASIWEIGLGTGKDSPLHF. The DNA of the CDR3 is TGTGCCAGCATTTGGGAAATCGGATTAGGGACAGGGAAAGATTCACCCCTCCACTTT.

The count of this clone is one. The chain couples TRBV14 to TRBJ2-3; D might be TRBD2 (6 bases). Per the germline V gene, CDR1 is SGHDN and CDR2 is FVKESK. The CDR3 covers 13 residues. V gave up 6 bases and J gave up 6 bases, with 13 bases separating them. The chain's CDR3 is CASRRLVGDTQYF. In DNA, the CDR3 is TGTGCCAGCAGACGACTAGTGGGGGATACGCAGTATTTT. Filled out from reference TRBV14 and TRBJ2-3, the complete variable domain reads EAGVTQFPSHSVIEKGQTVTLRCDPISGHDNLYWYRRVMGKEIKFLLHFVKESKQDESGMPNNRFLAERTGGTYSTLKVQPAELEDSGVYFCASRRLVGDTQYFGPGTRLTVL.

The V gene is TRBV7-9, the J gene TRBJ1-1; D call uncertain. The germline V and J ends were trimmed by 2 bases and 11 bases, with 12 bases remaining between them. This CDR3 region has 12 residues. Looked up from germline, CDR1 is SEHNR and CDR2 is FQNEAQ (reference sequence). The CDR3 sequence is CASSLPGSTAFF. As DNA, the CDR3 is TGTGCCAGCAGCTTACCGGGGTCTACGGCTTTCTTT.